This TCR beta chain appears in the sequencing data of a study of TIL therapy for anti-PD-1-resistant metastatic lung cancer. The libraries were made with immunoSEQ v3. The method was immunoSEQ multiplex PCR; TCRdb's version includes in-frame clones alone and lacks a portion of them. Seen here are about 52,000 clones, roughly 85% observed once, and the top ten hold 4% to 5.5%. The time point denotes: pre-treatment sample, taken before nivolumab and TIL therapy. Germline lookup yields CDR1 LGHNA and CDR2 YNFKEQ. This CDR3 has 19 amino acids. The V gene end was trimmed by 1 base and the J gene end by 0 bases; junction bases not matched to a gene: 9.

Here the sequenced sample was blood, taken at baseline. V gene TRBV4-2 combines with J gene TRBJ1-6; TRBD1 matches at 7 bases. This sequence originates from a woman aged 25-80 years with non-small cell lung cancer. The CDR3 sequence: CASSQGQGEAVSYNSPLHF. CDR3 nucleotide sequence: TGTGCCAGCAGCCAAGGACAGGGCGAAGCCGTCTCCTATAATTCACCCCTCCACTTT.